The rows below give T cell receptor beta chains drawn from one sample of a study of T cells and copy number aberrations in small-cell lung cancer. Measured with immunoSEQ multiplex PCR; TCRdb has only the in-frame clones, and not every one. Of 8,500 to 10,000 clones in the sample, almost 80% were seen once. The material sequenced was normal tissue next to the tumor. These receptors all come from a man aged 60-69 years with small cell lung cancer. Each CDR3 is given without its conserved first and last residue. The order of the fields is J gene, V gene, CDR3 length, D gene, CDR3 protein. A D gene is named only where the DNA matches it firmly.

j_call: TRBJ2-5; v_call: TRBV4-2; cdr3_length: 13; d_call: -; cdr3_aa: ASSQDLQGRGTQY
j_call: TRBJ2-2; v_call: TRBV11-2; cdr3_length: 12; d_call: TRBD2; cdr3_aa: ASSPGLHTGELF
j_call: TRBJ1-3; v_call: TRBV4-1; cdr3_length: 13; d_call: -; cdr3_aa: ASSQGGSSGNTIY
j_call: TRBJ1-3; v_call: TRBV18; cdr3_length: 13; d_call: -; cdr3_aa: ASSPENLGGNTIY
j_call: TRBJ2-5; v_call: TRBV13; cdr3_length: 15; d_call: -; cdr3_aa: ASSLGGVGNAQETQY
j_call: TRBJ1-1; v_call: TRBV30; cdr3_length: 12; d_call: -; cdr3_aa: ARRAEMGNTEAF
j_call: TRBJ2-1; v_call: TRBV6-1; cdr3_length: 16; d_call: TRBD2; cdr3_aa: ASSVRLAGGAGHNEQF
j_call: TRBJ2-5; v_call: TRBV28; cdr3_length: 11; d_call: -; cdr3_aa: ASTALVRKTQY
j_call: TRBJ1-2; v_call: TRBV6-5; cdr3_length: 10; d_call: -; cdr3_aa: ASSTTTGTYT
j_call: TRBJ2-7; v_call: TRBV5-1; cdr3_length: 14; d_call: TRBD1; cdr3_aa: ASSLQRGQGPGEQY
j_call: TRBJ2-7; v_call: TRBV29-1; cdr3_length: 12; d_call: -; cdr3_aa: SVEDYSPPYEQY
j_call: TRBJ2-7; v_call: TRBV28; cdr3_length: 12; d_call: -; cdr3_aa: ASSFGGLSYEQY
j_call: TRBJ2-5; v_call: TRBV4-1; cdr3_length: 14; d_call: TRBD1; cdr3_aa: ASSQDRGSYQETQY
j_call: TRBJ1-3; v_call: TRBV28; cdr3_length: 15; d_call: -; cdr3_aa: ASSPMGPLAQRNTIY
j_call: TRBJ1-1; v_call: TRBV29-1; cdr3_length: 10; d_call: -; cdr3_aa: SGRTGGTEAF
j_call: TRBJ2-5; v_call: TRBV11-3; cdr3_length: 12; d_call: -; cdr3_aa: ASSATRGQETQY
j_call: TRBJ2-7; v_call: TRBV27; cdr3_length: 14; d_call: TRBD1; cdr3_aa: ASSRLRDSSPYEQY
j_call: TRBJ2-7; v_call: TRBV6-5; cdr3_length: 11; d_call: -; cdr3_aa: ASSYTEREEQY
j_call: TRBJ2-7; v_call: TRBV18; cdr3_length: 13; d_call: -; cdr3_aa: ASSPRASPTYEQY
j_call: TRBJ2-5; v_call: TRBV11-3; cdr3_length: 11; d_call: TRBD2; cdr3_aa: ASSPSGLETQY
j_call: TRBJ2-3; v_call: TRBV5-6; cdr3_length: 12; d_call: -; cdr3_aa: ASSLGWGTDTQY
j_call: TRBJ2-1; v_call: TRBV28; cdr3_length: 13; d_call: -; cdr3_aa: ASRATGRGYNEQF
j_call: TRBJ2-7; v_call: TRBV2; cdr3_length: 16; d_call: -; cdr3_aa: ASSETLNVGGKNYEQY
j_call: TRBJ2-1; v_call: TRBV29-1; cdr3_length: 11; d_call: TRBD1; cdr3_aa: SVEGQGNNEQF
j_call: TRBJ1-3; v_call: TRBV11-2; cdr3_length: 11; d_call: -; cdr3_aa: AIRITSGNTIY
j_call: TRBJ2-7; v_call: TRBV5-1; cdr3_length: 11; d_call: TRBD1; cdr3_aa: ASSPQGAYEQY
j_call: TRBJ2-2; v_call: TRBV6-5; cdr3_length: 14; d_call: -; cdr3_aa: ASSYSGRGGTGELF
j_call: TRBJ1-2; v_call: TRBV30; cdr3_length: 9; d_call: -; cdr3_aa: AWKIRGIYT
j_call: TRBJ1-2; v_call: TRBV2; cdr3_length: 13; d_call: TRBD1; cdr3_aa: ASRQGGFGNYGYT
j_call: TRBJ2-3; v_call: TRBV7-3; cdr3_length: 11; d_call: -; cdr3_aa: ASSLSLRDTQY